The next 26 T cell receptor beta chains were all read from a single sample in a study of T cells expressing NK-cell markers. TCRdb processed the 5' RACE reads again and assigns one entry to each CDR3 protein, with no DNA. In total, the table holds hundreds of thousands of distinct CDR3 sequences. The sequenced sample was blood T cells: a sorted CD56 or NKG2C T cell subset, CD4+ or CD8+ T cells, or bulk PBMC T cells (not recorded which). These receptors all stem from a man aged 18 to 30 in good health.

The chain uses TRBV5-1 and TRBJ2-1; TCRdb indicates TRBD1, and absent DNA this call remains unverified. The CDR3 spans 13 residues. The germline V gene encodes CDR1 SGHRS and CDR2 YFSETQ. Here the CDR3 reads CASSLEGGGSRFF.

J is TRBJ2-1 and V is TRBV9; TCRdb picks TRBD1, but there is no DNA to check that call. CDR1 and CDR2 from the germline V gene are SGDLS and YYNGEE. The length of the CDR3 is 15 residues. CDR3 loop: CASSVETGFHNEQFF.

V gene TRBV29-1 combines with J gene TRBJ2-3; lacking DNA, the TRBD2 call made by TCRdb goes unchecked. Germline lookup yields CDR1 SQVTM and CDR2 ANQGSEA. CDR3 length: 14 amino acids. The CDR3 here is CSVVVSPRTDTQYF.

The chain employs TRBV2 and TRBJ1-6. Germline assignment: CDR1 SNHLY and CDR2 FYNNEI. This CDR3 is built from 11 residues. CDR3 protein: CASSALGPLHF.

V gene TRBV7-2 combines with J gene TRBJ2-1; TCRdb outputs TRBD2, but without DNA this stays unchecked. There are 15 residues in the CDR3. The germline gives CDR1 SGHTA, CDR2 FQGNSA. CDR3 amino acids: CASSLRTTLGYEQFF. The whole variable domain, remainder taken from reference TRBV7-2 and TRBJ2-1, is GAGVSQSPSNKVTEKGKDVELRCDPISGHTALYWYRQSLGQGLEFLIYFQGNSAPDKSGLPSDRFSAERTGGSVSTLTIQRTQQEDSAVYLCASSLRTTLGYEQFFGPGTRLTVL.

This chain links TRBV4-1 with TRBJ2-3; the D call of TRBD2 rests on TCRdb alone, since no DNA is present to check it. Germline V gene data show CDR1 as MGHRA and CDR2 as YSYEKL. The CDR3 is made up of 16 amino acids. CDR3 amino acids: CASSQTPGRGSDTQYF.

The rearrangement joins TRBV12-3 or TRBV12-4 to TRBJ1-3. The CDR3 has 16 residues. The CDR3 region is CASSLGSSNSGNTIYF.

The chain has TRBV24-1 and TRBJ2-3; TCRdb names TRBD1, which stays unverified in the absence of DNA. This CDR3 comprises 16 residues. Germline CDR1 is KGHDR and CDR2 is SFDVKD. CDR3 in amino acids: CATSDVPGQGSDTQYF.

The CDR3 loop reads CAIPLAGGDSYEQYF. The chain uses TRBV10-3 and TRBJ2-7; TCRdb indicates TRBD2, and absent DNA this call remains unverified. CDR3 length: 15 residues. CDR1 is ENHRY, CDR2 SYGVKD, per germline.

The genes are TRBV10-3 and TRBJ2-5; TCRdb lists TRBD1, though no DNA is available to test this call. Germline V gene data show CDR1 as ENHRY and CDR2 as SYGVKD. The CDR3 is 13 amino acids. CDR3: CAISGTLGQQEYF.

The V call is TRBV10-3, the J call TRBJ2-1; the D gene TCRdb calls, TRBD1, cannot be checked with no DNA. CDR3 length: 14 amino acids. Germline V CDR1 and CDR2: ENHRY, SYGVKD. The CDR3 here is CAIRTESSYNEQFF.

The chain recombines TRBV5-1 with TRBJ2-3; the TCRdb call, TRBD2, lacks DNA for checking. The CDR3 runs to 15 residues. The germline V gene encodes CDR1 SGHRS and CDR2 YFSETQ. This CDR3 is CASNRLAGGEDTQYF.

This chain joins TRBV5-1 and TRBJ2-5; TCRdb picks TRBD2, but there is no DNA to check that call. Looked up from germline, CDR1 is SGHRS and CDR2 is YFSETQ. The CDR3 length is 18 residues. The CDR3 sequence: CASSLAVLSGRAKETQYF.

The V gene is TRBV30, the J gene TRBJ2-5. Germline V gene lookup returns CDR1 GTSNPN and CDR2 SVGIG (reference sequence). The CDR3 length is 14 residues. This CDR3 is CAWSPVARGETQYF.

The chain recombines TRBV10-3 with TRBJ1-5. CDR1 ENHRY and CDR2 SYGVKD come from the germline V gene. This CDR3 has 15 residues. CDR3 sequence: CAISESPSPDQPQHF.

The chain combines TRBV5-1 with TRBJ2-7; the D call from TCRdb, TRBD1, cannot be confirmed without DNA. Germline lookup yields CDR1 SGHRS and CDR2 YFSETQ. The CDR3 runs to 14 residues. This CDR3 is CASSPQDTTWEQYF.

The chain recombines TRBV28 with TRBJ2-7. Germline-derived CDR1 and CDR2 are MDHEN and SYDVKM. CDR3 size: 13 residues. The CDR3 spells CASLAGARDEQYF.

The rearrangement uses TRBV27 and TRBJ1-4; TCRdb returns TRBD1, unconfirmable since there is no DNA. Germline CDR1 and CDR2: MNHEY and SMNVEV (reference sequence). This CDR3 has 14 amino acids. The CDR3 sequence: CASSWGAFGEKLFF.

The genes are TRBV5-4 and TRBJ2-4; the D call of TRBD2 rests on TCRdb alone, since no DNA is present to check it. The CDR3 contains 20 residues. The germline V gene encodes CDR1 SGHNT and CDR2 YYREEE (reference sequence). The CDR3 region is CASSSIAGGEKQLAKNIQYF.

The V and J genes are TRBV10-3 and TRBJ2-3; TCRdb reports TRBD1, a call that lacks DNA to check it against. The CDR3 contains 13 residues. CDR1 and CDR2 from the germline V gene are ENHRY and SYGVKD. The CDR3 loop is CAISAGGTDTQYF.

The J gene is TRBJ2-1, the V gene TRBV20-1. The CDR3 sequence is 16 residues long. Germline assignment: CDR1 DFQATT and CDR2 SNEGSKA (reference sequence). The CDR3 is CSARIGGGGSYNEQFF.

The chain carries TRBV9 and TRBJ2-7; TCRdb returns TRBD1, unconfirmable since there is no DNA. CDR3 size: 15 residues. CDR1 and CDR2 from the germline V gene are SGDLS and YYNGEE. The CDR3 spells CASSVAGQVIYEQYF.

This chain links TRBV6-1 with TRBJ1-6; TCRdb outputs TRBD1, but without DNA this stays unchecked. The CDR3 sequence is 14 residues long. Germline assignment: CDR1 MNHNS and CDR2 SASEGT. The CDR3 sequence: CATTGGSYNSPLHF.

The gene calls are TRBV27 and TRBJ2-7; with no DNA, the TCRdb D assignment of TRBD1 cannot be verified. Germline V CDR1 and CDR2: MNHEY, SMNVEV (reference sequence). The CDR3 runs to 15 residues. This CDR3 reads CASSLSWDTIYEQYF.

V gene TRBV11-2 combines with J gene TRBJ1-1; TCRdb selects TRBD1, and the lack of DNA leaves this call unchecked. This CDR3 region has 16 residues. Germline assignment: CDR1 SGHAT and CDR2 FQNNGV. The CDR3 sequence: CASSLVPTSLNTEAFF.

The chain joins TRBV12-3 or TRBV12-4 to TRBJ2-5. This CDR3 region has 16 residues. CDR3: CASSLATTNLKETQYF.